The TCR beta chain described here comes from a study of early stage breast cancer tumors. The study, taken as a whole, reports: Chain pairing and CD4, CD8 or FOXP3 expression were not captured.

Germline loops: CDR1 WSHSY, CDR2 SAAADI. V lost 8 bases and J lost 1, with 11 bases in between. CDR3 length: 13 residues. Here immunoSEQ multiplex PCR was the method, and the copy in TCRdb shows in-frame clones only, minus some. The repertoire holds 25,000 to 30,000 clones, with approximately 76% as singletons. In the case of this clone: Its antigen is undetermined.

The TCR originated in a person aged 45 to 59 with breast cancer. The sequencing input was blood. The V and J genes are TRBV10-2 and TRBJ1-1; possible D gene TRBD1, 6 bases. In DNA form, the CDR3 reads TGCGCCAGCGATACAGGGAAGAACACTGAAGCTTTCTTT. It specifies CASDTGKNTEAFF.